What follows describes a single T cell receptor beta chain. Sequencing used immunoSEQ multiplex PCR; TCRdb keeps in-frame clones, though not all of them. The sample lists 110,000 or so clones; just under 85% were seen once. These data come from a study of control samples from healthy donors and cancer patients. CDR1 LGHNT and CDR2 FRNRAP come from the germline V gene. The CDR3 runs 13 residues. Unmatched junction bases numbered 3, after V lost 2 bases and J lost 9 bases. The sequence derives from a man in his late teens or twenties in good health. Sequenced sample: blood. The chain is built from TRBV12-5 and TRBJ2-2; 7 nucleotides line up with TRBD1. CDR3 sequence reads: CASGLTGQRELFF. CDR3 DNA: TGTGCTAGTGGTTTGACGGGACAGCGGGAGCTGTTTTTT.